The 12 T cell receptor beta chains listed next were all sequenced from one sample in a study of Ad26.COV2.S vaccination and SARS-CoV-2 variants (dated by TCRdb to the early 2020s). Library preparation was by the immunoSEQ multiplex PCR assay. TCRdb mirrors the immuneACCESS table, restricted to in-frame sequences. Some clones are absent from its copies; in checked studies, under half trace to an unresolved V gene, and the reason for the others is unknown. The sample yields approximately 500,000 clones; roughly nine tenths were counted once. The ten most abundant clones make up 9.5% to 15% of the sample. The meaning of the sample's treatment or condition label: some 20 received Ad26.COV2.S at low or high dose, single or two shots; roughly five received placebo; per-sample allocation not given. Repertoires of vaccine and placebo recipients were sequenced from samples taken on day 63 after the first injection.

Sequences were derived from peripheral blood, sampled in a trial of Ad26.COV2.S vaccine versus placebo. These receptors originate from a person between 18 and 59 years old who received the Ad26.COV2.S COVID-19 vaccine or a placebo.

The CDR3 coding sequence is TGTGCCAGCAGCTCCCGCCTCCCCGTCGGGGGACAGGGGGTGGCCCAGTACTTC. Its protein product is CASSSRLPVGGQGVAQYF. The chain uses TRBV7-9 and TRBJ2-5; 11 bases are a match to TRBD1. J gave up 9 bases and V 4 bases, and 19 bases lay outside the gene matches. CDR3 length equals 18 residues. The germline CDR1 and CDR2 sequences are SEHNR and FQNEAQ (reference sequence).

This clone was counted a few times. V is TRBV5-1 and J is TRBJ2-7, with unresolved D. V shed 2 bases and J shed 7 bases, with 16 bases lying between them. The CDR3 is 14 residues long. Germline CDR1 reads SGHRS; CDR2 reads YFSETQ. The CDR3 sequence: CASSFGGRSLEQYF. The CDR3 DNA sequence: TGCGCCAGCAGCTTCGGCGGCCGTTCCCTTGAGCAGTACTTC.

The rearrangement links TRBV7-9 to TRBJ1-1, with D perhaps TRBD1 (5 bases). The germline gives CDR1 SEHNR, CDR2 FQNEAQ (reference sequence). Trimming left V 0 bases short and J 1 base short, with 9 bases between. This CDR3 has 15 residues. For the CDR3, the DNA is TGTGCCAGCAGCTTAGCGGGGGGGACGAACACTGAAGCTTTCTTT. As protein: CASSLAGGTNTEAFF.

This clone showed up just a few times. The chain employs TRBV28 and TRBJ1-4, with a possible D match to TRBD1 (5 bases). Germline V gene lookup returns CDR1 MDHEN and CDR2 SYDVKM. The CDR3 has 16 residues. V lost 6 bases and J 0 bases, leaving 14 bases between the germline ends. The DNA of the CDR3 is TGTGCCAGCAGGACCCCAGGGTCCCCAACTAATGAAAAACTGTTTTTT. It yields the protein CASRTPGSPTNEKLFF.

The chain links TRBV5-1 to TRBJ2-3; D is perhaps TRBD2 (6 bases). This CDR3 has 17 residues. Trimming took 0 bases from V and 1 from J, leaving 15 bases between them. CDR1 SGHRS and CDR2 YFSETQ come from the germline V gene. The CDR3 sequence is CASSLAVGGTGTDTQYF. The DNA for the CDR3 is TGCGCCAGCAGCTTGGCCGTAGGAGGGACGGGCACAGATACGCAGTATTTT.

The genes are TRBV11-2 and TRBJ2-1; the match to TRBD2 covers 8 bases. CDR1 and CDR2 (germline): SGHAT, FQNNGV. Trimming at V came to 5 bases and at J to 3 bases, leaving 9 bases not matched to a gene. This CDR3 has 16 residues. As DNA, the CDR3 is TGTGCCAGCAGCGCCCGCCCAGCGGGGGACTACAATGAGCAGTTCTTC. This translates into CASSARPAGDYNEQFF.

The V call is TRBV19, the J call TRBJ2-7; 7 bases align to TRBD1. This CDR3 is 15 amino acids long. Germline CDR1 reads LNHDA; CDR2 reads SQIVND (reference sequence). The junction had 8 bases not matched to a gene; V was cut back by 5 bases and J by 1 base. CDR3 DNA sequence: TGTGCCAGTAGTCAAACCGGGACAGCATCCTACGAGCAGTACTTC. It specifies CASSQTGTASYEQYF.

The chain is built from TRBV6-6 and TRBJ2-5; 7 nucleotides line up with TRBD2. Germline CDR1 reads MNHNY; CDR2 reads SVGAGI (reference sequence). The CDR3 runs to 15 residues. V trimming: 0 bases; J trimming: 0 bases; junction bases outside the gene matches: 1. In DNA, the CDR3 is TGTGCCAGCAGTTACTCGCGGGGGTACCAAGAGACCCAGTACTTC. Protein product: CASSYSRGYQETQYF.

The rearrangement joins TRBV7-8 to TRBJ2-3; 7 bases match TRBD2. The CDR3 contains 13 residues. The V gene's germline CDR1 is SGHVS and CDR2 FQNEAQ. The CDR3 is CASGGGGTDTQYF. CDR3 DNA: TGTGCTAGTGGGGGGGGAGGCACAGATACGCAGTATTTT.

The chain links TRBV5-5 to TRBJ1-5; no reliable D call. This CDR3 region has 15 residues. The V end lost 4 bases, the J end lost 4 bases, and 15 bases lay between the germline ends. Per germline, CDR1 SGHKS and CDR2 YYEKEE (reference sequence). CDR3 sequence: CASSADGRRNQPQHF. In DNA, the CDR3 is TGTGCCAGCAGCGCCGATGGACGAAGAAATCAGCCCCAGCATTTT.

This clone was seen many times. The CDR3 sequence is CASSQDYSEEAFF. The CDR3, as DNA: TGTGCCAGCAGCCAAGATTATTCGGAAGAAGCTTTCTTT. The gene calls are TRBV3-1 (or the pseudogene TRBV3-2) and TRBJ1-1; D unclear. CDR1 and CDR2 (germline): LGHDT, YNNKEL (reference sequence). The CDR3 extends over 13 amino acids. Trimming took 0 bases from V and 8 from J, leaving 10 bases between them.

The V and J genes are TRBV5-1 and TRBJ2-6, with D unclear. Germline-derived CDR1 and CDR2 are SGHRS and YFSETQ. Trimming pared 0 bases from V and 2 bases from J, leaving 6 bases between. The CDR3 contains 15 residues. The CDR3 loop is CASSLVSTGANVLTF. The CDR3 coding sequence is TGCGCCAGCAGCTTGGTGTCTACTGGGGCCAACGTCCTGACTTTC.